Detailed here is one T cell receptor (beta chain). The data derive from a study of cytomegalovirus exposure and HLA in healthy donors. Deletions cut 1 base from V and 1 base from J, with 14 bases between. Germline V gives CDR1 SGHVS, CDR2 FQNEAQ. The length of the CDR3 is 16 residues. PCR employed 60 Vbeta and 13 Jbeta primers. TCRdb keeps only in-frame clones here, not all; method: immunoSEQ multiplex PCR. The sample lists 150,000 to 200,000 clones; less than 80% were seen once. The sequence was collected from a woman in her twenties or thirties in good health and CMV-seropositive. Sequenced input: PBMCs. The J gene is TRBJ2-7, the V gene TRBV7-8; maybe TRBD1 (6 bases). CDR3 sequence: CASSLDPGGISYEQYF. The CDR3 DNA is TGTGCCAGCAGCTTAGATCCTGGGGGCATATCCTACGAGCAGTACTTC.